The sample holds many counts of the clone carrying this T cell receptor beta chain. The antigen is undetermined. Adults of Caucasian background living in Nashville, Tennessee made up all donors. CDR1 and CDR2 (germline): SGHTA, FQGNSA. This CDR3 is built from 14 residues. V gave up 5 bases and J gave up 6 bases, with 17 bases separating them. The data derive from a study of shared clonotypes between healthy human individuals. Overall study context: The study enrolled a couple of women and a few men aged 18 to 49. Study-wide findings and caveats: Donor clonotype sharing was expected to depend on sequencing depth.

Sequencing used immunoSEQ multiplex PCR; TCRdb keeps in-frame clones, though not all of them. Of hundreds of thousands of clones in the sample, roughly 77% are singletons; the top ten hold roughly 13%. This clonotype originated in a woman between 35 and 50 years old in good health. Some clones in this sample may be carry-over from other donors' samples. The V call is TRBV7-2, the J call TRBJ2-7, with D maybe TRBD2 (7 bases). The sample taken for sequencing was PBMCs. CDR3 in amino acids: CASSPWGGLGEQYF. As DNA, the CDR3 is TGTGCCAGCAGCCCTTGGGGGGGCCTTGGCGAGCAGTACTTC.